This T cell receptor beta chain was identified in a study of monozygotic twins with cystic fibrosis. Points from the study as a whole: Age, concordance and disease severity did not associate with shared CDR3 numbers. V usage most resembled the co-twin in 13 of 16 pairs. Unrelated CF individuals shared fewer identical clonotypes than monozygotic CF twins. Clonality was generally low (median roughly 0.01), higher in the most severe patients.

The germline CDR1 and CDR2 sequences are SGHRS and YFSETQ. The junction had 6 bases not matched to a gene; V was cut back by 1 base and J by 5 bases. This CDR3 contains 15 residues. Assay used: immunoSEQ multiplex PCR; TCRdb lists only in-frame clones, some missing. The data show over 30,000 clones, approximately 65% seen once. Notes on this clone: The antigen remains unidentified.

The V call is TRBV5-1, the J call TRBJ2-3, with 8 bases aligning to TRBD2. The TCR comes from a girl aged 10 to 17 with cystic fibrosis. Source material: blood. CDR3 amino acids: CASSLRASGLDTQYF. The DNA of the CDR3 is TGCGCCAGCAGCTTGCGGGCTAGCGGGCTAGATACGCAGTATTTT.